This TCR beta chain was observed in a study of radiotherapy plus CTLA-4 blockade in lung cancer. The wider study: Across the patients, objective responses occurred in less than 20%, and disease control in approximately 30%. Points from the study as a whole: Peripheral blood showed expansion of tumor-derived TCR clones after radiotherapy and ipilimumab. Reported findings show early blood T cell clone dynamics, with interferon-beta, best predicted response.

Trimming stripped 1 base from V and 5 bases from J, with 15 bases between. The CDR3 sequence is 15 residues long. From germline, CDR1 is SGDLS and CDR2 YYNGEE. A word on this clone: Antigen unknown.

The repertoire was sequenced with immunoSEQ multiplex PCR; TCRdb's copy has only in-frame clones and lacks some. Among 40,000 to 55,000 clones, 75% to 90% were seen once, and the ten largest hold roughly 17%. The origin of this receptor is a human donor with non-small cell lung cancer that progressed on radiotherapy plus ipilimumab. Some clones in this sample may be carry-over from other donors' samples. This material consisted of peripheral blood, taken from a patient treated with radiotherapy plus ipilimumab. The chain combines TRBV9 with TRBJ2-5, with D unresolved. DNA of the CDR3: TGTGCCAGCAGCGTATATGCCGGGTCACCGGAGACCCAGTACTTC. Its translation is CASSVYAGSPETQYF.